This is a list of T cell receptor beta chains from one sample in a study of blood T cell repertoires in COVID-19. Only in-frame clones appear in the TCRdb table, and some are missing; sequencing was by immunoSEQ multiplex PCR. The table includes about 130,000 clones, 84% detected once. Sequencing was carried out using peripheral blood. These receptors all stem from a woman aged 25 to 39 who had recovered from COVID-19. CDR3s include the opening cysteine and the closing phenylalanine or tryptophan. Fields, in order: CDR3 protein, CDR3 DNA, D gene, V gene, J gene, clone size. The D gene is left open where the match is weak. Where a row states a size, it is once, few, many or the class of an expanded clone; other rows omit it.

CASSYSKGGGQPQHF	TGTGCCAGCAGTTACTCGAAAGGGGGCGGGCAGCCCCAGCATTTT	TRBD1	TRBV6-5	TRBJ1-5	.
CASSFSGGYEQYF	TGTGCCAGCAGCTTCTCAGGGGGCTACGAGCAGTACTTC	TRBD1	TRBV5-6	TRBJ2-7	.
CASSILVRGAGMNQPQHF	TGTGCCAGTAGTATATTAGTCAGGGGAGCCGGAATGAATCAGCCCCAGCATTTT	.	TRBV19	TRBJ1-5	many
CASKGLAGAYNEQFF	TGCGCCAGCAAAGGACTAGCGGGGGCCTACAATGAGCAGTTCTTC	TRBD2	TRBV4-1	TRBJ2-1	.
CASRATQGLYTQYF	TGTGCCAGCAGGGCGACACAGGGGCTATATACGCAGTATTTT	TRBD1	TRBV6-5	TRBJ2-3	.
CASSRGGGAAYEQYF	TGTGCCAGCAGTCGAGGGGGCGGGGCAGCGTACGAGCAGTACTTC	.	TRBV6-5	TRBJ2-7	.
CASSYSGQSNTGGYTF	TGTGCCAGCAGTTACTCGGGACAGTCGAATACTGGTGGCTACACCTTC	TRBD1	TRBV6-5	TRBJ1-2	few
CASSLRAGGSYNEQFF	TGTGCCAGCAGCCTGAGAGCGGGAGGGTCCTACAATGAGCAGTTCTTC	TRBD2	TRBV7-9	TRBJ2-1	.
CASSGGQNQPQHF	TGTGCCAGTAGTGGTGGACAGAATCAGCCCCAGCATTTT	.	TRBV19	TRBJ1-5	.
CASSQAFNNRGGNTIYF	TGTGCCAGCAGCCAAGCGTTCAACAACCGAGGTGGAAACACCATATATTTT	.	TRBV4-2	TRBJ1-3	few